The 32 T cell receptor beta chains given below trace back to one sample, sequenced in a study of blood T cells in healthy people across ages. A J-beta primer mix and a sample-barcoded 5' primer were used in a second PCR of about 7 to 12 cycles. TCRdb used MiXCR to reprocess the 5' RACE reads, holding one entry per CDR3 protein. The table includes 1.5 million to 2 million distinct CDR3 sequences, about 30% detected once. Sequencing used blood. The source of these receptors is a woman between 25 and 40 years old in good health.

This clonotype was counted a few times. The chain combines TRBV5-1 with TRBJ1-1; D gene uncertain. Per germline, CDR1 SGHRS and CDR2 YFSETQ. The ends were cut back, 4 bases at V and 6 bases at J, with 16 bases in the middle. The CDR3 length is 14 residues. The CDR3 DNA is TGCGCCAGCAGCGACACCGGGCAAATCCCTGAAGCTTTCTTT. Protein: CASSDTGQIPEAFF.

This clonotype was detected many times. J is TRBJ2-7 and V is TRBV4-1; 7 bases agree with TRBD1. The CDR3 extends over 17 amino acids. The germline V gene encodes CDR1 MGHRA and CDR2 YSYEKL. The V gene end was trimmed by 1 base and the J gene end by 0 bases; junction bases not matched to a gene: 9. CDR3 residues: CASSQGGGPGVSYEQYF. The CDR3 bases are TGCGCCAGCAGCCAAGGAGGGGGCCCCGGGGTCTCCTACGAGCAGTACTTC.

This clonotype was detected only once. The gene calls are TRBV7-8 and TRBJ2-5; the match to TRBD2 covers 10 bases. V dropped 1 base and J dropped 2; count of bases not matched to a gene: 7. The length of the CDR3 is 17 residues. Per germline, CDR1 SGHVS and CDR2 FQNEAQ. The CDR3 sequence is CASSLGASGSIQETQYF. In DNA, the CDR3 is TGTGCCAGCAGCTTAGGGGCTAGCGGGAGTATACAAGAGACCCAGTACTTC.

The chain is built from TRBV7-9 and TRBJ1-1, with D uncertain. Germline V gene sequence: CDR1 SEHNR, CDR2 FQNEAQ (reference sequence). V gave up 8 bases and J gave up 1 base, with 14 bases separating them. The length of the CDR3 is 14 residues. Here the CDR3 DNA reads TGTGCCAGCGTTGGGATCTTGGCGAACACTGAAGCTTTCTTT. Residues: CASVGILANTEAFF.

The chain uses TRBV14 and TRBJ2-1; 7 bases agree with TRBD2. This CDR3 is built from 15 residues. CDR1 and CDR2 (germline): SGHDN, FVKESK. After removal of 4 bases from V and 6 bases from J, the junction contained 9 bases not matched to a gene. The CDR3 coding sequence is TGTGCCAGCAGCCCCTCCGGACTAGAGTCCAATGAGCAGTTCTTC. Translating gives CASSPSGLESNEQFF.

The genes are TRBV20-1 and TRBJ2-5, with 7 bases matching TRBD2. Germline V gene data show CDR1 as DFQATT and CDR2 as SNEGSKA (reference sequence). The CDR3 consists of 13 residues. Trimming took 3 bases from V and 11 from J; bases not matched to a gene: 12. The DNA for the CDR3 is TGCAGTGCTAGGGGGACTATGGGGAATGAGCAGTACTTC. Translation: CSARGTMGNEQYF.

This clonotype was counted a few times. The chain employs TRBV6-5 and TRBJ1-4; 12 bases are shared with TRBD1. Germline CDR1 MNHEY, CDR2 SVGAGI. Trimming took 4 bases from V and 11 from J; bases not matched to a gene: 5. The CDR3 length is 14 residues. CDR3 residues: CASSLGQGAFKLFF. In DNA form, the CDR3 reads TGTGCCAGCAGTTTGGGACAGGGGGCGTTTAAACTGTTTTTT.

There are a few counts of this clonotype. The chain uses TRBV10-3 and TRBJ1-6; D remains unclear. The CDR3 runs to 15 residues. V shed 4 bases and J shed 0 bases, with 7 bases lying between them. Germline CDR1 reads ENHRY; CDR2 reads SYGVKD. The CDR3, as DNA: TGTGCCATCAGTGCGCACAGCTCCTATAATTCACCCCTCCACTTT. Protein sequence: CAISAHSSYNSPLHF.

The DNA of the CDR3 is TGTGCCACCATAAGGAGACTAGCGGGAGGCACGAACACCGGGGAGCTGTTTTTT. As protein: CATIRRLAGGTNTGELFF. The chain joins TRBV15 to TRBJ2-2; 13 bases agree with TRBD2. Trimming removed 7 bases from V and 0 bases from J; junction bases left unmatched: 8. The CDR3 has 18 amino acids. Germline V gene sequence: CDR1 LNHNV, CDR2 YYDKDF (reference sequence).

This chain links TRBV20-1 with TRBJ2-1; D is tentatively TRBD1 or TRBD2 (6 bases each). The germline CDR1 and CDR2 sequences are DFQATT and SNEGSKA (reference sequence). There are 16 residues in the CDR3. Between the trimmed V and J ends, which lost 4 bases and 9 bases, there was a span of 25 bases. CDR3 region: CSATMGVREKGGEQFF. Here the CDR3 DNA reads TGCAGTGCTACCATGGGGGTACGGGAGAAAGGGGGTGAGCAGTTCTTC.

For this clonotype: This may come from a read error, since a much larger clone is one base off. This chain connects TRBV7-9 to TRBJ2-4; tentatively, D is TRBD1 (7 bases). The CDR3 sequence is 15 residues long. Germline values: CDR1 SEHNR, CDR2 FQNEAQ (reference sequence). The CDR3 region is CATMRQGLAKNTQYF. For the CDR3, the DNA is TGTGCCACCATGAGACAGGGACTTGCCAAAAACACTCAGTACTTC.

Regarding this clonotype: Mismatch with germline at one junction end may stem from a read error. The chain uses TRBV4-3 and TRBJ1-1, with a possible D match to TRBD1 (5 bases). The germline V gene has CDR1 LGHNA and CDR2 YSLEER. The CDR3 is 15 residues long. The CDR3 bases are TGCGTCAGCAGCCCCTTCGTGGGGGAGGACACTGAAGCTTTCTTT. The encoded protein is CVSSPFVGEDTEAFF.

The rearrangement uses TRBV10-3 and TRBJ2-7; D is uncertain. This CDR3 is 13 amino acids long. Germline-derived CDR1 and CDR2 are ENHRY and SYGVKD. V lost 5 bases, J lost 4 bases, and 12 bases lay in between. The CDR3 region has the DNA TGTGCCATCAGTCCTCTAGGTCCATACGAGCAGTACTTC. It yields the protein CAISPLGPYEQYF.

The chain is built from TRBV7-9 and TRBJ2-5; D possibly corresponds to TRBD1 (6 bases). Trimming cost V 7 bases and J 5 bases, with 17 bases left between them. Germline values: CDR1 SEHNR, CDR2 FQNEAQ (reference sequence). This CDR3 spans 14 amino acids. CDR3 nucleotide sequence: TGTGCCAGCATATGGGGGCAGGTATTGGAGACCCAGTACTTC. This translates into CASIWGQVLETQYF.

In nucleotides, the CDR3 is TGCGCCAGCAGCTTAGGGAGCCAACGTCGTTCACCCCTCCACTTT. Translating it yields CASSLGSQRRSPLHF. V and J are TRBV5-1 and TRBJ1-6; D is undetermined. Per the germline V gene, CDR1 is SGHRS and CDR2 is YFSETQ. The V and J ends lost 2 bases and 9 bases respectively, with 15 bases between them. The CDR3 spans 15 residues.

The gene calls are TRBV7-9 and TRBJ1-1; 8 bases align to TRBD1. Germline V gene data show CDR1 as SEHNR and CDR2 as FQNEAQ (reference sequence). The trim removed 5 bases at V and 2 bases at J, leaving 10 bases unmatched. CDR3 size: 16 residues. The CDR3 is CASSAGTGKGNTEAFF. CDR3 in DNA: TGTGCCAGCAGCGCCGGGACAGGCAAGGGTAACACTGAAGCTTTCTTT.

V gene TRBV28 combines with J gene TRBJ2-7; perhaps TRBD2 as D (5 bases). This CDR3 comprises 14 residues. V was shortened by 6 bases and J by 0 bases, with 12 bases between the two germline ends. Germline V gene sequence: CDR1 MDHEN, CDR2 SYDVKM. CDR3 sequence: CASRLMGSSYEQYF. In DNA form, the CDR3 reads TGTGCCAGCAGGTTGATGGGGAGCTCCTACGAGCAGTACTTC. Drawing the rest from reference TRBV28 and TRBJ2-7, the complete variable domain is DVKVTQSSRYLVKRTGEKVFLECVQDMDHENMFWYRQDPGLGLRLIYFSYDVKMKEKGDIPEGYSVSREKKERFSLILESASTNQTSMYLCASRLMGSSYEQYFGPGTRLTVT.

With regard to this clonotype: A much larger clone differs by one base, so this may be a read error. This chain uses TRBV7-2 with TRBJ2-7, with 8 bases that match TRBD2. The CDR3 spans 15 residues. CDR1 and CDR2 (germline): SGHTA, FQGNSA. CDR3 nucleotides: TGTGCCAGCAGCTTAGATCGGGAGGGCCCCTACGAGCGGTACTTC. This gives the protein CASSLDREGPYERYF.

This clonotype was detected a few times. This chain uses TRBV15 with TRBJ2-3; D not certain. Germline V CDR1 and CDR2: LNHNV, YYDKDF (reference sequence). V gave up 0 bases and J gave up 8 bases, with 6 bases separating them. The CDR3 sequence is 12 residues long. CDR3 DNA: TGTGCCACCAGCAGAGAAGCAGGTACGCAGTATTTT. Translating it yields CATSREAGTQYF.

The rearrangement joins TRBV20-1 to TRBJ2-7, with 11 bases fitting TRBD1. Losses at the gene ends were 0 bases for V and 6 bases for J; bases not matched to a gene: 1. CDR3 size: 13 residues. In germline, CDR1 is DFQATT, CDR2 SNEGSKA (reference sequence). The CDR3 DNA follows: TGCAGTGCTAGAGATGGACAGGGGGCCGAGCAGTACTTC. Residues: CSARDGQGAEQYF.

The chain joins TRBV5-5 to TRBJ1-1; tentatively, D is TRBD1 (6 bases). V dropped 4 bases and J dropped 0 bases, with 10 bases sitting between them. The CDR3 spans 14 residues. The germline gives CDR1 SGHKS, CDR2 YYEKEE (reference sequence). The CDR3 reads CASSRQVLNTEAFF. The CDR3 region has the DNA TGTGCCAGCAGCCGACAGGTCTTGAACACTGAAGCTTTCTTT. Full variable domain (remainder filled in from reference TRBV5-5 and TRBJ1-1): DAGVTQSPTHLIKTRGQQVTLRCSPISGHKSVSWYQQVLGQGPQFIFQYYEKEERGRGNFPDRFSARQFPNYSSELNVNALLLGDSALYLCASSRQVLNTEAFFGQGTRLTVV.

This clonotype appeared a few times. This chain links TRBV5-4 with TRBJ1-1; D is possibly TRBD1 (5 bases). Germline V gives CDR1 SGHNT, CDR2 YYREEE (reference sequence). The V gene lost 10 bases and the J gene lost 4 bases, with 17 bases spanning the gap. The CDR3 runs 13 residues. In DNA, the CDR3 is TGTGCCCGAACCGGGGCCGGGAGCACTGAAGCTTTCTTT. This codes for CARTGAGSTEAFF.

V gene TRBV9 combines with J gene TRBJ2-1, with 11 bases fitting TRBD2. TRBJ2-7 matches the DNA end more closely, so the J call is doubtful. Germline CDR1 is SGDLS and CDR2 is YYNGEE. The length of the CDR3 is 17 residues. CDR3 protein: CASSAPPLAGVTNEQYF. CDR3 bases: TGTGCCAGCAGCGCACCCCCACTAGCGGGGGTTACCAATGAGCAGTACTTC.

The chain carries TRBV20-1 and TRBJ2-3, with unresolved D. From germline, CDR1 is DFQATT and CDR2 SNEGSKA (reference sequence). V was shortened by 3 bases and J by 4 bases, with 11 bases between the two germline ends. The CDR3 runs 13 residues. The CDR3 DNA follows: TGCAGTGCTAGTGTGTTGGTTTCAGATACGCAGTATTTT. Translation gives CSASVLVSDTQYF.

This chain uses TRBV7-3 with TRBJ2-4, with 8 bases aligning to TRBD1. Trimming at V came to 6 bases and at J to 13 bases, leaving 17 bases not matched to a gene. The CDR3 is made up of 15 amino acids. Germline V lookup: CDR1 SGHTA, CDR2 FQGTGA. The CDR3 reads CASSRAGTGYNEQYF. The CDR3 nucleotides are TGTGCCAGCAGTCGAGCCGGGACAGGCTACAATGAGCAGTACTTC.

This clonotype was detected once. The rearrangement joins TRBV7-9 to TRBJ1-1; D ambiguous. The CDR3 loop spans 18 amino acids. CDR1 and CDR2 from the germline V gene are SEHNR and FQNEAQ (reference sequence). The ends were cut back, 1 base at V and 0 bases at J, with 18 bases in the middle. CDR3 amino acids: CASSLGSGPLDVNTEAFF. Here the CDR3 DNA reads TGTGCCAGCAGCTTAGGTTCCGGGCCCTTGGACGTGAACACTGAAGCTTTCTTT.

The chain links TRBV5-1 to TRBJ2-7; unclear D gene. Germline V CDR1 and CDR2: SGHRS, YFSETQ. Trimming removed 6 bases at V and 3 bases at J, with 10 bases between. CDR3 length equals 12 residues. The CDR3 DNA sequence: TGCGCCAGCAATTCCAACGGCTACGAGCAGTACTTC. As protein: CASNSNGYEQYF.

In its sample, this clonotype was seen a few times. This chain connects TRBV2 to TRBJ1-1; 7 nucleotides agree with TRBD1. CDR3 length equals 14 residues. The J segment lost 0 bases and the V segment lost 6 bases, leaving 4 bases of the junction unmatched. Looked up from germline, CDR1 is SNHLY and CDR2 is FYNNEI. CDR3 sequence (DNA): TGTGCCAGCAGGGGGACAGACATGAACACTGAAGCTTTCTTT. Encoded protein: CASRGTDMNTEAFF.

The V and J genes are TRBV29-1 and TRBJ1-3; possible D gene TRBD1, 6 bases. CDR3 length: 14 residues. V gave up 6 bases and J gave up 1 base, with 13 bases separating them. The germline V gene encodes CDR1 SQVTM and CDR2 ANQGSEA. Written as DNA, the CDR3 is TGCAGCGTAGAGGACAGACCGTCTGGAAACACCATATATTTT. This sequence encodes CSVEDRPSGNTIYF. The full variable domain, its missing parts supplied by reference TRBV29-1 and TRBJ1-3, is SAVISQKPSRDICQRGTSLTIQCQVDSQVTMMFWYRQQPGQSLTLIATANQGSEATYESGFVIDKFPISRPNLTFSTLTVSNMSPEDSSIYLCSVEDRPSGNTIYFGEGSWLTVV.

This clonotype was seen at least ten times. The chain carries TRBV29-1 and TRBJ2-5; 7 bases align to TRBD1. Losses at the gene ends were 6 bases for V and 5 bases for J; bases not matched to a gene: 12. This CDR3 has 14 residues. Germline V CDR1 and CDR2: SQVTM, ANQGSEA. The CDR3 sequence: CSVTGEFSGETQYF. In DNA, the CDR3 is TGCAGCGTCACAGGGGAGTTTTCGGGGGAGACCCAGTACTTC.

Regarding this clonotype: Given a much more abundant clone one base away, this may be a read error. The rearrangement links TRBV29-1 to TRBJ2-1, with 11 bases identical to TRBD2. The CDR3 is made up of 14 amino acids. The V and J ends lost 4 bases and 10 bases, in that order; junction bases with no gene match: 9. Germline V gene data show CDR1 as SQVTM and CDR2 as ANQGSEA. CDR3 sequence: CSVVLAGDQDEQFF. The CDR3 DNA sequence: TGCAGCGTTGTACTAGCGGGAGATCAAGACGAGCAGTTCTTC.

The genes are TRBV12-3 or TRBV12-4 and TRBJ1-4; D is ambiguous. The CDR3 has 14 residues. V was pared by 5 bases and J by 4 bases, with 11 bases between. CDR3 in amino acids: CASSDGAINEKLFF. CDR3 bases: TGTGCCAGCAGTGATGGAGCGATTAATGAAAAACTGTTTTTT.